The 29 T cell receptor beta chains given below trace back to one sample, sequenced in a study of blood T cell repertoires in COVID-19 (dated by TCRdb to 2020 to 2022). Libraries were made using the immunoSEQ multiplex PCR assay. Entries here come from immuneACCESS through TCRdb and include only in-frame sequences with V and J called. Some clones fail to appear in such tables; in the studies checked, an unresolved V gene covers under half of the shortfall, and the cause of the remainder is unknown. The table for this sample lists more than 200,000 clones; roughly nine tenths of them were counted only once. The biggest ten clones account for approximately 0.66% of the sample. The sample consisted of peripheral blood. These receptors came from a man aged 40-49 years with acute or convalescent COVID-19.

V usage is TRBV27 and J usage is TRBJ2-5, with 9 bases matching TRBD2. V shed 6 bases and J 3 bases; nucleotides not matched to a gene: 2. CDR1 and CDR2 (germline): MNHEY, SMNVEV (reference sequence). CDR3 length equals 13 residues. The CDR3 nucleotides are TGTGCCAGCAGCGTAGCGGGGGAAGAGACCCAGTACTTC. This codes for CASSVAGEETQYF.

V is TRBV4-3 and J is TRBJ2-1, with D unresolved. This CDR3 contains 17 residues. Trimming left V 0 bases short and J 0 bases short, with 12 bases between. Germline V gives CDR1 LGHNA, CDR2 YSLEER. The CDR3, as DNA: TGCGCCAGCAGCCAAGATCCGCCGGGTAGCTCCTACAATGAGCAGTTCTTC. Translation gives CASSQDPPGSSYNEQFF.

The CDR3: CASRMDRGRTSYNSPLHF. The DNA of the CDR3 is TGCGCCAGCAGGATGGACAGAGGGAGAACCTCCTATAATTCACCCCTCCACTTT. The chain links TRBV4-1 to TRBJ1-6; maybe TRBD1 (6 bases). V shed 6 bases and J shed 0 bases, with 18 bases lying between them. The CDR3 is made up of 18 amino acids. Germline CDR1 MGHRA, CDR2 YSYEKL.

V usage is TRBV5-1 and J usage is TRBJ1-4; a weak D match, TRBD1 (5 bases). The CDR3 runs to 16 residues. In germline, CDR1 is SGHRS, CDR2 YFSETQ. V shed 0 bases and J shed 7 bases, with 16 bases lying between them. CDR3 in DNA: TGCGCCAGCAGCTTGGCTATCGGGGGTTTCGGTGAAAAACTGTTTTTT. This gives the protein CASSLAIGGFGEKLFF.

The gene calls are TRBV19 and TRBJ2-1, with a weak D call TRBD2 (5 bases). The germline V gene encodes CDR1 LNHDA and CDR2 SQIVND (reference sequence). V was clipped by 2 bases and J by 0 bases, with 11 bases between them. CDR3 size: 16 residues. The CDR3 sequence is CASSILGGSSYNEQFF. In nucleotides, the CDR3 is TGTGCCAGTAGTATACTAGGTGGGAGCTCCTACAATGAGCAGTTCTTC.

The chain has TRBV4-3 and TRBJ2-5; D gene uncertain. Looked up from germline, CDR1 is LGHNA and CDR2 is YSLEER. V was trimmed by 4 bases and J by 0 bases, leaving 6 bases between them. This CDR3 is built from 13 residues. The CDR3 nucleotides read TGCGCCAGCAGCCCTGACTACCAAGAGACCCAGTACTTC. Protein sequence: CASSPDYQETQYF.

The CDR3 region is CASSQEVVARQGQYF. CDR3 bases: TGCGCCAGCAGCCAAGAGGTGGTCGCACGACAAGGGCAGTACTTC. The chain has TRBV4-3 and TRBJ2-7, with no clear D. Germline-derived CDR1 and CDR2 are LGHNA and YSLEER. V lost 0 bases and J 9 bases, leaving 18 bases between the germline ends. This CDR3 spans 15 amino acids.

The chain employs TRBV19 and TRBJ1-1, with TRBD1 identical over 8 bases. CDR3 length equals 17 residues. The junction had 16 bases not matched to a gene; V was cut back by 5 bases and J by 5 bases. From germline, CDR1 is LNHDA and CDR2 SQIVND (reference sequence). The CDR3: CASSDRGRGGLGTEAFF. The CDR3 DNA reads as TGTGCCAGTAGTGACAGGGGTCGGGGCGGTCTGGGGACTGAAGCTTTCTTT.

The chain links TRBV28 to TRBJ2-4, with 7 bases fitting TRBD1. Germline CDR1 MDHEN, CDR2 SYDVKM. The CDR3 is made up of 14 amino acids. Germline trimming cut 6 bases from V and 6 bases from J; bases unmatched to any gene: 8. The CDR3, as DNA: TGTGCCAGCAGCCCGACAGGGAAGGGAAACATTCAGTACTTC. Protein: CASSPTGKGNIQYF.

This rearrangement joins TRBV29-1 to TRBJ2-1; the D gene is possibly TRBD2 (6 bases). The V and J ends lost 6 bases and 3 bases respectively, with 15 bases between them. The germline V gene encodes CDR1 SQVTM and CDR2 ANQGSEA. This CDR3 has 14 residues. The CDR3 nucleotides read TGCAGCGTCGCCGGGAGACCACACTACAATGAGCAGTTCTTC. This translates into CSVAGRPHYNEQFF.

This sequence joins TRBV27 and TRBJ1-2, with a weak D call TRBD1 (6 bases). Germline CDR1 reads MNHEY; CDR2 reads SMNVEV (reference sequence). This CDR3 contains 17 residues. V lost 3 bases to trimming and J lost 2 bases, with 19 bases between them. In nucleotides, the CDR3 is TGTGCCAGCAGTTTTGCCCAACGACAAGGGGGAAACTATGGCTACACCTTC. Its translation: CASSFAQRQGGNYGYTF.

The chain recombines TRBV5-4 with TRBJ2-5, with 9 bases matching TRBD2. Germline assignment: CDR1 SGHNT and CDR2 YYREEE (reference sequence). Germline trimming cut 4 bases from V and 5 bases from J; bases unmatched to any gene: 9. The CDR3 loop spans 15 amino acids. CDR3: CASSPSGGNRETQYF. The CDR3 DNA reads TGTGCCAGCAGCCCGAGCGGGGGGAACCGGGAGACCCAGTACTTC.

This clone was seen just once. This chain uses TRBV19 with TRBJ2-5, with a possible D match to TRBD1 (6 bases). The CDR3 extends over 13 amino acids. Germline CDR1 is LNHDA and CDR2 is SQIVND (reference sequence). Trimming took 3 bases from V and 5 from J, leaving 10 bases between them. The CDR3 reads CASSMGARETQYF. The CDR3 region has the DNA TGTGCCAGTAGTATGGGGGCACGGGAGACCCAGTACTTC.

The J gene is TRBJ2-7, the V gene TRBV7-6; 9 positions agree with TRBD2. Germline lookup yields CDR1 SGHVS and CDR2 FNYEAQ. Trimming removed 5 bases from V and 3 bases from J; junction bases left unmatched: 8. This CDR3 is built from 15 residues. The CDR3 sequence: CASSAAGTSSYEQYF. The CDR3 DNA sequence: TGTGCCAGCAGCGCTGCCGGGACTAGCAGCTACGAGCAGTACTTC.

V usage is TRBV3-1 (or the pseudogene TRBV3-2) and J usage is TRBJ2-1, with no clear D. Germline V gene lookup returns CDR1 LGHDT and CDR2 YNNKEL (reference sequence). This CDR3 region has 15 residues. V lost 0 bases and J 4 bases, leaving 10 bases between the germline ends. In nucleotides, the CDR3 is TGTGCCAGCAGCCAAGATACCCAGATTTACAATGAGCAGTTCTTC. Its translation: CASSQDTQIYNEQFF.

V is TRBV11-2 and J is TRBJ2-1; 16 positions agree with TRBD2. Germline V gives CDR1 SGHAT, CDR2 FQNNGV. Unmatched junction bases numbered 11, after V lost 5 bases and J lost 7 bases. CDR3 length: 18 amino acids. CDR3 protein: CASSQAGLAGGPANEQFF. CDR3 sequence (DNA): TGTGCCAGCAGCCAGGCGGGACTAGCGGGAGGGCCGGCAAATGAGCAGTTCTTC.

The gene calls are TRBV6-2 or TRBV6-3 and TRBJ1-6; D is unresolved. The germline gives CDR1 MNHEY, CDR2 SVGEGT. The CDR3 consists of 14 residues. Trimming took 1 base from V and 6 from J, leaving 7 bases between them. CDR3 amino acids: CASSYLSGNSPLHF. DNA of the CDR3: TGTGCCAGCAGTTACTTATCGGGTAATTCACCCCTCCACTTT.

The chain is built from TRBV28 and TRBJ2-7, with 11 bases identical to TRBD2. The CDR3 is 17 residues long. V lost 3 bases, J lost 2 bases, and 9 bases stayed unmatched. Germline assignment: CDR1 MDHEN and CDR2 SYDVKM. In nucleotides, the CDR3 is TGTGCCAGCAGTTTGACACTAGCGGGAGAAGGGACCTACGAGCAGTACTTC. This codes for CASSLTLAGEGTYEQYF.

The chain employs TRBV19 and TRBJ1-1; no clear D gene. Trimming removed 8 bases at V and 3 bases at J, with 10 bases between. This CDR3 is built from 12 residues. Germline V gene sequence: CDR1 LNHDA, CDR2 SQIVND (reference sequence). CDR3 DNA: TGTGCCAGTGTGGCAGGCTACACTGAAGCTTTCTTT. Its protein is CASVAGYTEAFF.

V gene TRBV19 combines with J gene TRBJ2-2, with D possibly being TRBD1 (6 bases). V was trimmed by 4 bases and J by 3 bases, leaving 12 bases between them. The CDR3 totals 15 residues. CDR1 LNHDA and CDR2 SQIVND come from the germline V gene (reference sequence). This chain's CDR3 is CASSTRGSDTGELFF. CDR3 DNA: TGTGCCAGTAGTACCAGGGGTTCCGACACCGGGGAGCTGTTTTTT. The full variable domain, with the rest looked up from reference TRBV19 and TRBJ2-2, is DGGITQSPKYLFRKEGQNVTLSCEQNLNHDAMYWYRQDPGQGLRLIYYSQIVNDFQKGDIAEGYSVSREKKESFPLTVTSAQKNPTAFYLCASSTRGSDTGELFFGEGSRLTVL.

This sequence joins TRBV7-9 and TRBJ2-5; 9 bases match TRBD1. Losses at the gene ends were 5 bases for V and 3 bases for J; bases not matched to a gene: 7. The CDR3 is 15 residues long. Germline V gives CDR1 SEHNR, CDR2 FQNEAQ (reference sequence). CDR3: CASSRYRQGEETQYF. The DNA for the CDR3 is TGTGCCAGCAGCCGATACAGACAGGGGGAAGAGACCCAGTACTTC. Variable domain in full (rest from reference TRBV7-9 and TRBJ2-5): DTGVSQNPRHKITKRGQNVTFRCDPISEHNRLYWYRQTLGQGPEFLTYFQNEAQLEKSRLLSDRFSAERPKGSFSTLEIQRTEQGDSAMYLCASSRYRQGEETQYFGPGTRLLVL.

This clone has just one count. V and J are TRBV15 and TRBJ1-4; D is undetermined. The V end lost 0 bases, the J end lost 17 bases, and 16 bases lay between the germline ends. Germline CDR1 LNHNV, CDR2 YYDKDF (reference sequence). The CDR3 consists of 13 residues. The DNA of the CDR3 is TGTGCCACCAGCAGAGAAGGAGGACTCACTCTTTTTTTT. Translated: CATSREGGLTLFF.

V is TRBV6-5 and J is TRBJ2-5, with 7 bases fitting TRBD2. The germline CDR1 and CDR2 sequences are MNHEY and SVGAGI. Unmatched junction bases numbered 5, after V lost 5 bases and J lost 2 bases. This CDR3 is 14 amino acids long. The CDR3 DNA is TGTGCCAGCAGTAAGACTAGCTTGCAAGAGACCCAGTACTTC. This encodes CASSKTSLQETQYF.

V is TRBV6-5 and J is TRBJ2-7; 8 bases match TRBD1. Germline V gene data show CDR1 as MNHEY and CDR2 as SVGAGI. The CDR3 contains 15 residues. V shed 6 bases, J shed 1 base, and the junction held 8 bases outside the gene matches. The CDR3 sequence is CASSPGTGSSYEQYF. The CDR3 DNA sequence: TGTGCCAGCAGCCCCGGGACAGGTTCTTCCTACGAGCAGTACTTC.

The CDR3 sequence: CASSNRDISPLHF. The CDR3 coding sequence is TGTGCCAGCAGCAACCGGGACATCTCACCCCTCCACTTT. The V call is TRBV2, the J call TRBJ1-6, with D possibly TRBD1 on 6 matching bases. This CDR3 comprises 13 residues. From germline, CDR1 is SNHLY and CDR2 FYNNEI. V gave up 6 bases and J gave up 10 bases, with 13 bases separating them. The whole variable domain, remainder taken from reference TRBV2 and TRBJ1-6, is EPEVTQTPSHQVTQMGQEVILRCVPISNHLYFYWYRQILGQKVEFLVSFYNNEISEKSEIFDDQFSVERPDGSNFTLKIRSTKLEDSAMYFCASSNRDISPLHFGNGTRLTVT.

The rearrangement links TRBV10-1 to TRBJ2-4; D perhaps matches TRBD1 (5 bases). Trimming cost V 6 bases and J 0 bases, with 9 bases left between them. There are 14 residues in the CDR3. Germline CDR1 is WNHNN and CDR2 is SYGVQD (reference sequence). This CDR3 is CASRDSLAKNIQYF. The CDR3 region has the DNA TGCGCCAGCAGAGACAGCCTAGCCAAAAACATTCAGTACTTC.

The genes are TRBV27 and TRBJ1-5; D might be TRBD1 (5 bases). There are 14 residues in the CDR3. Germline CDR1 MNHEY, CDR2 SMNVEV (reference sequence). Trimming pared 5 bases from V and 3 bases from J, leaving 11 bases between. CDR3 sequence reads: CASSLRETNQPQHF. CDR3 coding DNA: TGTGCCAGCAGTCTCAGGGAAACCAATCAGCCCCAGCATTTT.

The chain employs TRBV5-8 and TRBJ2-2; the match to TRBD1 covers 9 bases. Trimming cost V 4 bases and J 3 bases; bases outside gene matches: 4. The CDR3 is 15 residues long. Germline V gene sequence: CDR1 SGHTS, CDR2 YDEGEE. The DNA for the CDR3 is TGTGCCAGCAGCCCGGGACAGGGCCACACCGGGGAGCTGTTTTTT. It yields the protein CASSPGQGHTGELFF.

The rearrangement joins TRBV23-1 to TRBJ2-5, with 8 bases fitting TRBD2. Being an ORF, TRBV23-1 has a function that is uncertain. The CDR3 runs 14 residues. The CDR3 region has the DNA TGCCCTCGGGGGGGCAGGGTGTACCAAGAGACCCAGTACTTC. Translated, it gives CPRGGRVYQETQYF.